These 11 T cell receptor beta chains were sequenced from one sample in a study of T cell repertoires in cytomegalovirus infection. Their antigens remain unidentified. One entry per CDR3 protein, called by TCRdb with MiXCR from the reads. In the table there are a few hundred thousand distinct CDR3 sequences, roughly 43% of which are singletons. The input for sequencing was cultured PBMCs, taken from culture after CMV antigen stimulation. Receptors were obtained from a human donor in good health (CMV status not recorded). Some clones in this sample may be carry-over from other donors' samples.

The count of this clonotype is one. This rearrangement joins TRBV7-9 to TRBJ1-5, with D unresolved. V was trimmed by 5 bases and J by 6 bases, leaving 11 bases between them. CDR3 length: 13 amino acids. The germline V gene encodes CDR1 SEHNR and CDR2 FQNEAQ (reference sequence). CDR3 sequence reads: CASSPEVGQPQHF. DNA of the CDR3: TGTGCCAGCAGCCCCGAGGTGGGTCAGCCCCAGCATTTT. The full variable domain, its missing parts supplied by reference TRBV7-9 and TRBJ1-5, is DTGVSQNPRHKITKRGQNVTFRCDPISEHNRLYWYRQTLGQGPEFLTYFQNEAQLEKSRLLSDRFSAERPKGSFSTLEIQRTEQGDSAMYLCASSPEVGQPQHFGDGTRLSIL.

The V call is TRBV6-6, the J call TRBJ1-3; TRBD1 aligns across 7 bases. The CDR3 covers 16 residues. The germline V gene has CDR1 MNHNY and CDR2 SVGAGI (reference sequence). V shed 0 bases and J 2 bases; nucleotides not matched to a gene: 4. The CDR3 loop reads CASSYSRGLPGNTIYF. As DNA, the CDR3 is TGTGCCAGCAGTTACTCGAGGGGGCTACCTGGAAACACCATATATTTT.

The chain has TRBV20-1 and TRBJ2-1, with D tentatively TRBD1 (6 bases). V was shortened by 0 bases and J by 5 bases, with 23 bases between the two germline ends. The CDR3 contains 18 residues. The germline CDR1 and CDR2 sequences are DFQATT and SNEGSKA (reference sequence). The CDR3 DNA follows: TGCAGTGCTAGAGATCTCAGGGGCAGCAACAATATGGACAATGAGCAGTTCTTC. This codes for CSARDLRGSNNMDNEQFF.

About this clonotype: Germline is not matched at one junction end, which may reflect a read error. The CDR3 sequence is CASSPDSGPRELHF. For the CDR3, the DNA is TGTGCCAGCTCACCTGATAGCGGGCCAAGGGAGCTTCACTTC. The chain recombines TRBV18 with TRBJ2-4; TRBD2 matches at 7 bases. CDR3 length: 14 residues. Germline-derived CDR1 and CDR2 are KGHSH and LQKENI.

V is TRBV5-1 and J is TRBJ2-7; 8 bases agree with TRBD2. The CDR3 length is 18 residues. V lost 4 bases and J lost 1; bases outside the gene matches: 16. Per germline, CDR1 SGHRS and CDR2 YFSETQ. CDR3 sequence (DNA): TGCGCCAGCAGCCCGGGAGGGAGCGGGGCCCCGGGGTCCTACGAGCAGTACTTC. Amino acid sequence: CASSPGGSGAPGSYEQYF. Together with reference TRBV5-1 and TRBJ2-7, the CDR3 gives the full variable domain: KAGVTQTPRYLIKTRGQQVTLSCSPISGHRSVSWYQQTPGQGLQFLFEYFSETQRNKGNFPGRFSGRQFSNSRSEMNVSTLELGDSALYLCASSPGGSGAPGSYEQYFGPGTRLTVT.

The CDR3 sequence is CASSGTVLTDTQYF. CDR3 bases: TGTGCCAGCAGTGGGACAGTACTCACAGATACGCAGTATTTT. The chain joins TRBV12-3 or TRBV12-4 to TRBJ2-3, with TRBD1 matching over 7 bases. The CDR3 length is 14 residues. V lost 5 bases, J lost 2 bases, and 4 bases stayed unmatched.

This clonotype was detected only once. V gene TRBV9 combines with J gene TRBJ1-3, with a tentative D call TRBD1 (5 bases). Per germline, CDR1 SGDLS and CDR2 YYNGEE. The CDR3 spans 17 residues. The germline V and J ends were trimmed by 3 bases and 5 bases, with 21 bases remaining between them. CDR3: CASSEGTARVLRNTIYF. CDR3 coding DNA: TGTGCCAGCAGCGAGGGGACCGCGCGGGTCCTTAGAAACACCATATATTTT.

V usage is TRBV12-3 or TRBV12-4 and J usage is TRBJ1-1; maybe TRBD1 (5 bases). V was shortened by 2 bases and J by 8 bases, with 9 bases between the two germline ends. The CDR3 is 12 amino acids. This CDR3 is CASSLLTAEAFF. The CDR3 DNA reads TGTGCCAGCAGTTTATTGACAGCCGAAGCTTTCTTT.

The chain couples TRBV5-6 to TRBJ2-5; no clear D. CDR1 is SGHDT and CDR2 is YYEEEE in the germline V gene. The CDR3 is made up of 13 amino acids. Deletions cut 1 base from V and 9 bases from J, with 13 bases between. The CDR3 reads CASSLRLLKAQYF. The CDR3 region has the DNA TGTGCCAGCAGCTTGAGGCTTTTAAAGGCCCAGTACTTC.

This clonotype showed up just a few times. J is TRBJ2-7 and V is TRBV28, with no clear D. CDR3 length: 13 amino acids. V lost 3 bases, J lost 3 bases, and 9 bases lay in between. The germline V gene has CDR1 MDHEN and CDR2 SYDVKM. In nucleotides, the CDR3 is TGTGCCAGCAGTTTGTATGCAGACTACGAGCAGTACTTC. This codes for CASSLYADYEQYF.

The chain employs TRBV5-6 and TRBJ2-3, with unresolved D. The V end lost 1 base, the J end lost 5 bases, and 11 bases lay between the germline ends. CDR1 is SGHDT, CDR2 YYEEEE, per germline. CDR3 length: 14 amino acids. The CDR3 sequence is CASSLTSLEDTQYF. The CDR3 DNA is TGTGCCAGCAGCTTGACATCACTCGAAGATACGCAGTATTTT.